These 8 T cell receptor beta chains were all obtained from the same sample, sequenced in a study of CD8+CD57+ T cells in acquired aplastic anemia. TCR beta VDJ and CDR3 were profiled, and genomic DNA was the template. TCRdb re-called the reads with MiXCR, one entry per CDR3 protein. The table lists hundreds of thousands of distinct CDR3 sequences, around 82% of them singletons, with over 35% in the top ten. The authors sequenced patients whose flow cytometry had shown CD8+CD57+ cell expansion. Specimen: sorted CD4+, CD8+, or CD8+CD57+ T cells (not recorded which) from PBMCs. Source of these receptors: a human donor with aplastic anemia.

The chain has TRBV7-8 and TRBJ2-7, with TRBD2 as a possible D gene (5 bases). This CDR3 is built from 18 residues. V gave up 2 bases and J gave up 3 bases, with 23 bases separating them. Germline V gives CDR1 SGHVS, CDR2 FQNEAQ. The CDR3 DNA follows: TGTGCCAGCAGCTTACATCCAGACGGGGATGCGCAGTACTACGAGCAGTACGTC. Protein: CASSLHPDGDAQYYEQYV.

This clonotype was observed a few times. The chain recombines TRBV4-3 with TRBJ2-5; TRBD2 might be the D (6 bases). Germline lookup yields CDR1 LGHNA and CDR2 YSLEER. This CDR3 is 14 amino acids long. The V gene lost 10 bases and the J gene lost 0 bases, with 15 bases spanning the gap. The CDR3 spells CANGVAAYQETQYF. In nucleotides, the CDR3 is TGCGCCAACGGGGTAGCGGCGTACCAAGAGACCCAGTACTTC.

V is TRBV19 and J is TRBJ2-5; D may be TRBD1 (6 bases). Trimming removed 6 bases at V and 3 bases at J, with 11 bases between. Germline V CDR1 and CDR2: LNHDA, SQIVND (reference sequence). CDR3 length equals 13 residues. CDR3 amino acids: CASRRRTEETQYF. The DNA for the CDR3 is TGTGCCAGTAGAAGGAGGACAGAAGAGACCCAGTACTTC.

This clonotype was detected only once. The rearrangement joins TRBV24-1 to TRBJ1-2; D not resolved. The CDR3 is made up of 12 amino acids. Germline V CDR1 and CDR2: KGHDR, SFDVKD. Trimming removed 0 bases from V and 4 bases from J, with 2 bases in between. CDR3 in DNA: TGTGCCACCAGTGATTTGTTCTATGGCTACACCTTC. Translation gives CATSDLFYGYTF.

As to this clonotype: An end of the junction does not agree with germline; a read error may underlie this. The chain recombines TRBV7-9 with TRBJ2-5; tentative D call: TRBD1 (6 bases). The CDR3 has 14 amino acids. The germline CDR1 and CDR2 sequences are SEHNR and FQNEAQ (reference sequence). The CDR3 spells CASSSSRNRVNSTF. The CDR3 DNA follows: TGTGCCAGCAGCTCATCCAGAAACAGGGTGAACAGCACATTC.

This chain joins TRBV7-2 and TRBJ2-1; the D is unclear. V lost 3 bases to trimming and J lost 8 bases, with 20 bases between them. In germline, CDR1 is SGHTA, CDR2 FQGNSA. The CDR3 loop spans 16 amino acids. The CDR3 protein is CASSFERGGESDEQFF. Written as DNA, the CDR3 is TGTGCCAGCAGCTTTGAAAGAGGCGGCGAGAGCGATGAGCAGTTCTTC.

Here the CDR3 DNA reads TGTGCCAGCAGCTTACAGAGAAGCTACGGGGCCAATGAGCAGTTCTTC. Translation: CASSLQRSYGANEQFF. The rearrangement uses TRBV7-9 and TRBJ2-1; the D call may be TRBD1 or TRBD2 (5 bases each). CDR3 length: 16 residues. The germline V gene has CDR1 SEHNR and CDR2 FQNEAQ (reference sequence). V lost 2 bases, J lost 6 bases, and 17 bases lay in between.

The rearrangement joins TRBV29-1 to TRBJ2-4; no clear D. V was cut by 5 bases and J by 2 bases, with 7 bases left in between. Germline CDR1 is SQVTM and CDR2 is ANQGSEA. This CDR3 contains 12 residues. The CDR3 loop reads CSVPVTKNIQYF. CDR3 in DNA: TGCAGCGTTCCTGTGACCAAAAACATTCAGTACTTC.